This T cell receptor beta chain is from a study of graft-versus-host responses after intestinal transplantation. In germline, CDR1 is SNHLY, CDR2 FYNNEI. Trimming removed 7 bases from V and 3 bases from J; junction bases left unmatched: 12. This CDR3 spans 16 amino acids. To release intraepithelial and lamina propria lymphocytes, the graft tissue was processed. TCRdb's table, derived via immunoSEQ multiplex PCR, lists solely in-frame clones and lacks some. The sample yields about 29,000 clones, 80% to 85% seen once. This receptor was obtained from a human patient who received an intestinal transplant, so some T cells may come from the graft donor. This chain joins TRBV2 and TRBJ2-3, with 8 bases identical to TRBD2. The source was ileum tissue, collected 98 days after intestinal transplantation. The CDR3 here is CASNPLSGGLTDTQYF. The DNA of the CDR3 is TGTGCCAGCAACCCCCTCAGCGGGGGCCTTACAGATACGCAGTATTTT.